One sample yielded the 9 T cell receptor beta chains listed below, sequenced in a study of beta chain features in type 1 diabetes. As every portion of the isolated RNA was reverse transcribed, the sequencing read expressed TCRB transcripts. The protocol was immunoSEQ multiplex PCR, while the TCRdb copy is restricted to in-frame clones and leaves out a portion. The sample has hundreds of thousands of clones, about 16% seen once. Sequenced input: naive CD4+ T cells from blood. The receptors stem from a man aged 18 to 35 in good health.

Regarding this clone: Different DNA sequences within this sample yield the same CDR3. This chain links TRBV9 with TRBJ2-2; D gene ambiguous. The CDR3 loop spans 16 amino acids. Trimming shortened V by 0 bases and J by 0 bases, and 9 bases separated the two germline ends. Germline loops: CDR1 SGDLS, CDR2 YYNGEE. The CDR3 region has the DNA TGTGCCAGCAGCGTAGCAGGCGGCGCGAACACCGGGGAGCTGTTTTTT. Translated: CASSVAGGANTGELFF.

This clone has more than one count but fewer than ten. This chain joins TRBV4-3 and TRBJ1-5, with D hard to call. The V end was cut by 0 bases, the J end by 0 bases, with 9 bases between. The germline V gene has CDR1 LGHNA and CDR2 YSLEER. The CDR3 runs to 16 residues. DNA for the CDR3: TGCGCCAGCAGCCAAGAAGGCGGCAGTAGCAATCAGCCCCAGCATTTT. Its translation is CASSQEGGSSNQPQHF.

The rearrangement links TRBV5-4 to TRBJ2-3; possible D gene TRBD2, 6 bases. The CDR3 length is 15 residues. Trimming shortened V by 5 bases and J by 2 bases, and 15 bases separated the two germline ends. Germline V gene data show CDR1 as SGHNT and CDR2 as YYREEE (reference sequence). CDR3 DNA sequence: TGTGCCAGCAGTTTGCGGGACGGAAACACAGATACGCAGTATTTT. Translated: CASSLRDGNTDTQYF.

The chain is built from TRBV5-1 and TRBJ2-5; 10 bases fit TRBD1. CDR3 length: 17 residues. Germline lookup yields CDR1 SGHRS and CDR2 YFSETQ. The J segment lost 1 base and the V segment lost 4 bases, leaving 10 bases of the junction unmatched. CDR3 nucleotide sequence: TGCGCCAGCAGCACACTGACAGGGGGCCTGCTCCAAGAGACCCAGTACTTC. This codes for CASSTLTGGLLQETQYF.

The V call is TRBV7-2, the J call TRBJ1-5; 9 bases line up with TRBD1. CDR3 size: 14 residues. V trimming: 3 bases; J trimming: 6 bases; junction bases outside the gene matches: 3. The germline V gene encodes CDR1 SGHTA and CDR2 FQGNSA. The CDR3 DNA follows: TGTGCCAGCAGCTTGACAGGGGGAGGTCAGCCCCAGCATTTT. Protein: CASSLTGGGQPQHF. The variable domain in full, with the rest retrieved from reference TRBV7-2 and TRBJ1-5, is GAGVSQSPSNKVTEKGKDVELRCDPISGHTALYWYRQSLGQGLEFLIYFQGNSAPDKSGLPSDRFSAERTGGSVSTLTIQRTQQEDSAVYLCASSLTGGGQPQHFGDGTRLSIL.

A few counts support this clone. The chain has TRBV7-3 and TRBJ2-3; D gene uncertain. This CDR3 is built from 14 residues. Germline CDR1 reads SGHTA; CDR2 reads FQGTGA. The CDR3 nucleotides are TGTGCTAGCTCCCTCCAGACCCGCACAGATACGCAGTATTTT. Translation: CASSLQTRTDTQYF.

CDR3 nucleotides: TGTGCCAGCAGCTTACGTCGACTAGCGGGGGTTCCGAACACAGATACGCAGTATTTT. Amino acid sequence: CASSLRRLAGVPNTDTQYF. V and J are TRBV7-9 and TRBJ2-3, with 12 bases that match TRBD2. Trimming removed 2 bases from V and 2 bases from J; junction bases left unmatched: 11. The CDR3 totals 19 residues. In germline, CDR1 is SEHNR, CDR2 FQNEAQ (reference sequence).

V and J are TRBV28 and TRBJ2-1; TRBD1 matches 7 bases. The CDR3 covers 14 residues. Germline V gene sequence: CDR1 MDHEN, CDR2 SYDVKM. The trim removed 8 bases at V and 8 bases at J, leaving 12 bases unmatched. The CDR3 DNA sequence: TGTGCCAGCGGCGGCGGCAGGGGGATCGATGAGCAGTTCTTC. This codes for CASGGGRGIDEQFF.

In this sample, this clone turned up a few times. The chain links TRBV5-1 to TRBJ1-1; 7 bases are shared with TRBD1. The J segment lost 0 bases and the V segment lost 4 bases, leaving 6 bases of the junction unmatched. Per germline, CDR1 SGHRS and CDR2 YFSETQ. There are 15 residues in the CDR3. The chain's CDR3 is CASSMWTGMNTEAFF. In DNA form, the CDR3 reads TGCGCCAGCAGCATGTGGACAGGTATGAACACTGAAGCTTTCTTT.